These T cell receptor beta chains were read from a single sample in a study of cytomegalovirus exposure and HLA in healthy donors. Profiled with immunoSEQ multiplex PCR; TCRdb holds only in-frame clones, not every one. The sample holds some 150,000 clones; over 8% are singletons and the top ten take 1.5% to 2%. The sequenced sample consisted of PBMCs. These receptors originate from a male donor in good health and CMV-seronegative. CDR3s include the opening cysteine and the closing phenylalanine or tryptophan. The order of the fields is CDR3 protein, CDR3 DNA, J gene, V gene, CDR3 length, D gene, clone size. The D gene is left open where the match is weak. The size field is filled for only some rows; it gives once, few, many or a size class.

CASSDSSSYEQYF | TGTGCCAGCAGTGATAGTTCCTCCTACGAGCAGTACTTC | TRBJ2-7 | TRBV28 | 13 | - | few
CASSEENPSNYGYTF | TGCGCCAGCAGCGAAGAGAACCCTTCTAACTATGGCTACACCTTC | TRBJ1-2 | TRBV5-1 | 15 | - | few
CASSPGGLGGNQPQHF | TGTGCCAGCAGTCCTGGGGGCCTGGGAGGCAATCAGCCCCAGCATTTT | TRBJ1-5 | TRBV28 | 16 | - | -
CAWSTATSFIEQYF | TGTGCCTGGAGTACCGCGACTAGTTTTATAGAGCAGTACTTC | TRBJ2-7 | TRBV30 | 14 | - | -
CASSRVGWRGETQYF | TGTGCCAGCAGCCGCGTTGGTTGGCGAGGGGAGACCCAGTACTTC | TRBJ2-5 | TRBV7-2 | 15 | - | few
CAWGIPTGAQVQQFF | TGTGCCTGGGGCATACCGACAGGGGCGCAGGTTCAGCAGTTCTTC | TRBJ2-1 | TRBV30 | 15 | TRBD1 | few
CASSPDRQEPLHF | TGTGCCAGCTCACCCGATAGGCAGGAACCCCTCCACTTT | TRBJ1-6 | TRBV18 | 13 | - | few
CATALTGSYGYTF | TGTGCCACCGCGCTGACAGGGTCCTATGGCTACACCTTC | TRBJ1-2 | TRBV11-2 | 13 | TRBD1 | -
CASTLLGTDTQYF | TGTGCCAGCACCCTCCTCGGGACAGATACGCAGTATTTT | TRBJ2-3 | TRBV28 | 13 | - | few
CASSFFQLEKLFF | TGTGCCAGCAGCTTTTTTCAACTTGAAAAACTGTTTTTT | TRBJ1-4 | TRBV7-9 | 13 | - | few
CATAETGFYNEQFF | TGTGCCACCGCGGAGACTGGTTTCTACAATGAGCAGTTCTTC | TRBJ2-1 | TRBV28 | 14 | - | few
CASSPLGQGGRPQHF | TGTGCCAGCAGCCCATTGGGACAGGGAGGACGGCCCCAGCATTTT | TRBJ1-5 | TRBV28 | 15 | TRBD1 | few
CASSPGLAGVEQYF | TGTGCCAGCAGTCCGGGGCTAGCGGGGGTCGAGCAGTACTTC | TRBJ2-7 | TRBV27 | 14 | TRBD2 | few
CASSLGNRRNTGELFF | TGCGCCAGCAGCTTGGGGAACAGACGGAACACCGGGGAGCTGTTTTTT | TRBJ2-2 | TRBV5-1 | 16 | - | -
CASSEGSGATDTQYF | TGTGCCAGCAGTGAAGGTAGCGGGGCCACAGATACGCAGTATTTT | TRBJ2-3 | TRBV6-1 | 15 | TRBD2 | few
CASSSILPLAGLVNEQFF | TGTGCCAGCAGTTCTATCCTACCACTAGCGGGCCTGGTCAATGAGCAGTTCTTC | TRBJ2-1 | TRBV28 | 18 | TRBD2 | few
CASRGSGRAPYEQYF | TGTGCCAGCAGGGGTAGCGGGAGGGCGCCCTACGAGCAGTACTTC | TRBJ2-7 | TRBV28 | 15 | TRBD2 | -